This section outlines one TCR beta chain sequence together with its context. The sample originates from a study of T cell responses to AZD1222 COVID-19 vaccine. This table comes from immunoSEQ multiplex PCR, and its TCRdb copy is limited to in-frame clones, with some not included. This sample carries more than 90,000 clones, roughly four fifths of them seen once, and the ten largest clones take approximately 9.4%. The V and J ends lost 5 bases and 8 bases respectively, with 10 bases between them. Germline lookup yields CDR1 SGHTA and CDR2 FQGNSA. This CDR3 contains 12 residues. The chain carries TRBV7-2 and TRBJ2-1; tentative D call: TRBD1 (6 bases). The sample in question was peripheral blood, obtained on day 0 of AZD1222 vaccination. The receptor's source is an adult in good health. Written as DNA, the CDR3 is TGTGCCAGCAGCCAACAGGGCCATGAGCAGTTCTTC. Translating it yields CASSQQGHEQFF.